These 13 T cell receptor beta chains were all obtained from the same sample, sequenced in a study of T cells of healthy individuals. TCRdb reprocessed the 5' RACE reads with MiXCR, giving one entry per CDR3 protein. Of roughly 87,000 distinct CDR3 sequences in the sample, approximately 15% were seen once. The receptors here all came from a human donor in good health.

The sample holds a few counts of this clonotype. The J gene is TRBJ2-1, the V gene TRBV18; a possible D gene is TRBD1 (6 bases). The CDR3 is made up of 15 amino acids. Trimming cost V 2 bases and J 12 bases, with 20 bases left between them. Germline V gene data show CDR1 as KGHSH and CDR2 as LQKENI. CDR3 residues: CASSPVGTPTMRQFF. CDR3 nucleotides: TGTGCCAGCTCACCAGTCGGGACACCTACAATGAGGCAGTTCTTC.

The chain joins TRBV7-9 to TRBJ1-3; D remains ambiguous. The germline gives CDR1 SEHNR, CDR2 FQNEAQ (reference sequence). The CDR3 spans 15 residues. Trimming shortened V by 3 bases and J by 0 bases, and 9 bases separated the two germline ends. The CDR3 loop reads CASSFGQPSGNTIYF. The DNA for the CDR3 is TGTGCCAGCAGCTTCGGGCAGCCCTCTGGAAACACCATATATTTT.

This clonotype was found a few times. V and J are TRBV2 and TRBJ2-7; possibly TRBD2 for D (6 bases). V was shortened by 7 bases and J by 4 bases, with 17 bases between the two germline ends. The germline CDR1 and CDR2 sequences are SNHLY and FYNNEI. The CDR3 covers 14 residues. CDR3 region: CASNRAGWEYEQYF. The CDR3 DNA reads as TGTGCCAGCAACCGTGCGGGGTGGGAATACGAGCAGTACTTC.

The genes are TRBV6-5 and TRBJ2-3; 11 positions match TRBD2. There are 16 residues in the CDR3. Unmatched junction bases numbered 7, after V lost 6 bases and J lost 2 bases. The germline V gene encodes CDR1 MNHEY and CDR2 SVGAGI. CDR3 in amino acids: CASRMTSGIPTDTQYF. CDR3 DNA: TGTGCCAGCAGGATGACTAGCGGGATTCCCACAGATACGCAGTATTTT.

This clonotype was counted a few times. The rearrangement links TRBV20-1 to TRBJ1-6; 7 bases are shared with TRBD1. The CDR3 contains 15 residues. The junction had 15 bases not matched to a gene; V was cut back by 3 bases and J by 13 bases. CDR1 DFQATT and CDR2 SNEGSKA come from the germline V gene (reference sequence). The CDR3 region has the DNA TGCAGTGCTAGTTCGCCGGGGCTAGGGGGCAATCCCCTCCACTTT. Its translation: CSASSPGLGGNPLHF.

V is TRBV28 and J is TRBJ2-5, with D perhaps matching TRBD2 (6 bases). The CDR3 spans 16 residues. Germline loops: CDR1 MDHEN, CDR2 SYDVKM. Trimming removed 3 bases from V and 1 base from J, with 15 bases in between. CDR3 loop: CASSFWRGTGQETQYF. The CDR3 DNA is TGTGCCAGCAGTTTTTGGCGGGGAACAGGCCAAGAGACCCAGTACTTC.

This clonotype was observed a few times. The rearrangement uses TRBV3-1 and TRBJ2-1, with a weak D call TRBD2 (6 bases). The CDR3 is 15 amino acids. Germline values: CDR1 LGHDT, CDR2 YNNKEL (reference sequence). Trimming removed 1 base at V and 0 bases at J, with 7 bases between. The CDR3 sequence: CASSQGGNSYNEQFF. The CDR3 DNA sequence: TGTGCCAGCAGCCAAGGCGGGAACTCCTACAATGAGCAGTTCTTC.

This clonotype was seen only a few times. The V gene is TRBV7-9, the J gene TRBJ2-5, with 8 nucleotides matching TRBD1. Germline trimming cut 5 bases from V and 5 bases from J; bases unmatched to any gene: 7. Germline CDR1 reads SEHNR; CDR2 reads FQNEAQ (reference sequence). This CDR3 has 14 amino acids. The CDR3 loop is CASSLTGGTETQYF. CDR3 sequence (DNA): TGTGCCAGCAGCCTTACAGGGGGGACGGAGACCCAGTACTTC.

This clonotype came up a few times. The rearrangement joins TRBV10-3 to TRBJ1-2; tentative D call: TRBD1 (6 bases). CDR3 length equals 19 residues. CDR1 ENHRY and CDR2 SYGVKD come from the germline V gene. V lost 4 bases, J lost 1 base, and 25 bases lay in between. CDR3 DNA sequence: TGTGCCATCAGTGGCGGGGGCCTCCGGTCGTCGTCTTTTAACTATGGCTACACCTTC. This codes for CAISGGGLRSSSFNYGYTF.

Only a few counts were recorded for this clonotype. The V call is TRBV27, the J call TRBJ2-5; 7 nucleotides match TRBD2. This CDR3 has 13 amino acids. J gave up 0 bases and V 8 bases, and 3 bases lay outside the gene matches. CDR1 and CDR2 from the germline V gene are MNHEY and SMNVEV (reference sequence). CDR3 protein: CASGTSDQETQYF. The CDR3 DNA follows: TGTGCCAGCGGAACTAGCGACCAAGAGACCCAGTACTTC.

In its sample, this clonotype was seen a few times. The rearrangement joins TRBV29-1 to TRBJ2-2; D uncertain. This CDR3 spans 14 amino acids. V gave up 5 bases and J gave up 4 bases, with 14 bases separating them. Germline-derived CDR1 and CDR2 are SQVTM and ANQGSEA. As DNA, the CDR3 is TGCAGCGTTAACCGCGGATCGATCACCGGGGAGCTGTTTTTT. Amino acid sequence: CSVNRGSITGELFF.

This clonotype has a count of ten or more. This rearrangement joins TRBV2 to TRBJ1-6, with D hard to call. The V end was cut by 3 bases, the J end by 7 bases, with 4 bases between. The CDR3 loop spans 12 amino acids. The V gene's germline CDR1 is SNHLY and CDR2 FYNNEI. The CDR3 DNA reads as TGTGCCAGCAGTGACGCGAATTCACCCCTCCACTTT. Amino acid sequence: CASSDANSPLHF.

This clonotype occurred many times. CDR3 sequence reads: CASSLRTSGDTGELFF. For the CDR3, the DNA is TGCGCCAGCAGCCTAAGGACTAGCGGCGACACCGGGGAGCTGTTTTTT. The rearrangement links TRBV5-1 to TRBJ2-2, with 10 bases identical to TRBD2. CDR3 length: 16 amino acids. V dropped 4 bases and J dropped 3; count of bases not matched to a gene: 6. The germline CDR1 and CDR2 sequences are SGHRS and YFSETQ.